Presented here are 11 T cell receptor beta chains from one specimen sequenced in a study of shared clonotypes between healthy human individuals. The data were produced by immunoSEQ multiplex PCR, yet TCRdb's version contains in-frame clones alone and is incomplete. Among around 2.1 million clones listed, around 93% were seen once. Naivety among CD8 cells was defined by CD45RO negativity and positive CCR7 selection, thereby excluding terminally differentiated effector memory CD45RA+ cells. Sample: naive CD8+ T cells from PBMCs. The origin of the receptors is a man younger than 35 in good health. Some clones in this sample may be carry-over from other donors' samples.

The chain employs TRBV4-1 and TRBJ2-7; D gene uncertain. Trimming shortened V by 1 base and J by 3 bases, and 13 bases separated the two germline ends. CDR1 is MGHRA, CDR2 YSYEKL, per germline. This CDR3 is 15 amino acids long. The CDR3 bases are TGCGCCAGCAGCCAAGTTCGTGGCGGAAACTACGAGCAGTACTTC. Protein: CASSQVRGGNYEQYF.

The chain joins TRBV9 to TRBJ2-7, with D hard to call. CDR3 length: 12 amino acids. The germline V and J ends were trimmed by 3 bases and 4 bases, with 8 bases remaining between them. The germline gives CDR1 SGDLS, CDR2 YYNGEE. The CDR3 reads CASSANSYEQYF. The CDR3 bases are TGTGCCAGCAGCGCAAATTCATACGAGCAGTACTTC.

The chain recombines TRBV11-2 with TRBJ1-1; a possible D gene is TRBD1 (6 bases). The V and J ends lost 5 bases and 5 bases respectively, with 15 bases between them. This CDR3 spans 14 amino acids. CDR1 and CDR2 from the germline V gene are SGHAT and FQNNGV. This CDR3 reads CASSVYREATEAFF. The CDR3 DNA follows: TGTGCCAGCAGCGTGTACAGGGAAGCGACTGAAGCTTTCTTT.

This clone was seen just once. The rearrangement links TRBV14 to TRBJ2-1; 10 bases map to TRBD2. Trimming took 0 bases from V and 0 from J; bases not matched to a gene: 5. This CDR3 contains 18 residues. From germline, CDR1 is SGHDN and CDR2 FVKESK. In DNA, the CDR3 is TGTGCCAGCAGCCAAGATGAGCTAGCGGGAGCCTCCTACAATGAGCAGTTCTTC. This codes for CASSQDELAGASYNEQFF.

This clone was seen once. The CDR3 region has the DNA TGTGCCAGCAGTTTATACAGGGGGCGCGGTCAGCCCCAGCATTTT. Residues: CASSLYRGRGQPQHF. The chain employs TRBV27 and TRBJ1-5, with 9 bases lining up with TRBD1. The CDR3 is made up of 15 amino acids. Germline V gives CDR1 MNHEY, CDR2 SMNVEV (reference sequence). The V segment lost 1 base and the J segment 6 bases; nucleotides outside the gene matches: 4.

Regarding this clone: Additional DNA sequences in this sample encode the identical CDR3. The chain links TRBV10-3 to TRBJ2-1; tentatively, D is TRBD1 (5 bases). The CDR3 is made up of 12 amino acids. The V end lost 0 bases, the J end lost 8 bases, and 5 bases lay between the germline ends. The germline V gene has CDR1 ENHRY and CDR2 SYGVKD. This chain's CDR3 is CAISESRDEQFF. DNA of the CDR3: TGTGCCATCAGTGAGTCCAGGGATGAGCAGTTCTTC.

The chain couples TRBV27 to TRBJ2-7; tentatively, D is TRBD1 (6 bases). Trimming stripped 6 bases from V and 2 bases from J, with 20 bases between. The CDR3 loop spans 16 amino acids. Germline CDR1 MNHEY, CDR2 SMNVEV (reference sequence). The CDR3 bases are TGTGCCAGCAGCCCTAGCTCAGGGGTTCATCCCTACGAGCAGTACTTC. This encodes CASSPSSGVHPYEQYF.

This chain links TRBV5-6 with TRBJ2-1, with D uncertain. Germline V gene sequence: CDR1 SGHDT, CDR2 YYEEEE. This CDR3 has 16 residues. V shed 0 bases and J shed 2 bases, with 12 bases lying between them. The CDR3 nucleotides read TGTGCCAGCAGCTTGGGGATTCTATTAACCTACAATGAGCAGTTCTTC. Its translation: CASSLGILLTYNEQFF. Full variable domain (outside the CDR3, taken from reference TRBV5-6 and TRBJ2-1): DAGVTQSPTHLIKTRGQQVTLRCSPKSGHDTVSWYQQALGQGPQFIFQYYEEEERQRGNFPDRFSGHQFPNYSSELNVNALLLGDSALYLCASSLGILLTYNEQFFGPGTRLTVL.

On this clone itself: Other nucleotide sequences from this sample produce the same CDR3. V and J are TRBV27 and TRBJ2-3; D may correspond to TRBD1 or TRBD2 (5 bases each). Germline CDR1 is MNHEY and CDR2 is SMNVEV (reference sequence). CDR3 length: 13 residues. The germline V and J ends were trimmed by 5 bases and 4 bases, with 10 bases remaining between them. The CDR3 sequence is CASSLRGPDTQYF. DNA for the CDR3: TGTGCCAGCAGTCTCCGGGGCCCAGATACGCAGTATTTT.

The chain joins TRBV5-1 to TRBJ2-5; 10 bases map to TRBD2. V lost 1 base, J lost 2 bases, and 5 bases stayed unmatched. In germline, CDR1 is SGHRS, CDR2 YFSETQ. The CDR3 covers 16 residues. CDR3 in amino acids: CASSLPLAGLQETQYF. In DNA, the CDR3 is TGCGCCAGCAGCTTGCCACTAGCGGGGCTTCAAGAGACCCAGTACTTC.

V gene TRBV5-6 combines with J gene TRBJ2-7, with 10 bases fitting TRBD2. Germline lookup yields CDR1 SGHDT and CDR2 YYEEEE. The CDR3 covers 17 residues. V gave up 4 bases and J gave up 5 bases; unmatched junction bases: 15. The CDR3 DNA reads TGTGCCAGCAGCCGGGCCCAGAGGACTAGCGGCGTTAACGAGCAGTACTTC. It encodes CASSRAQRTSGVNEQYF.